A single sample gave rise to the 30 T cell receptor beta chains below, sequenced in a study of CD8+ T cells in alopecia areata. The treatment here: oral pan-JAK inhibitor, 5-10 mg twice daily. cDNA prepared by RNA extraction and subsequent reverse transcription served as the template for sequencing. Using immunoSEQ multiplex PCR, the repertoire was profiled, and TCRdb retains in-frame clones only, with some absent. This sample yields 100,000 to 130,000 clones, of which less than 90% are seen a single time; over 20% belongs to the top ten. The sample was CD8+ T cells sorted from blood, taken at week 24, from a patient treated with tofacitinib. The receptor source for this set is a human donor with alopecia areata.

V and J are TRBV30 and TRBJ1-1; tentatively, D is TRBD1 (6 bases). V gave up 3 bases and J gave up 1 base, with 12 bases separating them. CDR3 size: 14 residues. Germline V gene lookup returns CDR1 GTSNPN and CDR2 SVGIG (reference sequence). CDR3 bases: TGTGCCTGGAGCCAGACAGGAGGGAACACTGAAGCTTTCTTT. This codes for CAWSQTGGNTEAFF.

The V call is TRBV7-9, the J call TRBJ1-4; D not certain. Germline values: CDR1 SEHNR, CDR2 FQNEAQ (reference sequence). This CDR3 is 11 amino acids long. The ends were cut back, 3 bases at V and 12 bases at J, with 8 bases in the middle. As DNA, the CDR3 is TGTGCCAGCAGCTTGAGTGGAGAACTGTTTTTT. It yields the protein CASSLSGELFF.

The chain links TRBV27 to TRBJ2-5; D is perhaps TRBD2 (6 bases). V was pared by 5 bases and J by 0 bases, with 13 bases between. This CDR3 has 15 amino acids. Germline CDR1 and CDR2: MNHEY and SMNVEV (reference sequence). The CDR3 DNA sequence: TGTGCCAGCAGTAGAAGTGTAGCGGACCAAGAGACCCAGTACTTC. Protein product: CASSRSVADQETQYF.

This rearrangement joins TRBV19 to TRBJ2-7, with 7 bases aligning to TRBD2. CDR3 length: 16 residues. J was trimmed by 2 bases and V by 5 bases; bases with no gene match: 12. The germline gives CDR1 LNHDA, CDR2 SQIVND (reference sequence). The CDR3 sequence is CASSPLGAGIPYEQYF. Here the CDR3 DNA reads TGTGCCAGTAGTCCTCTAGGAGCGGGAATTCCCTACGAGCAGTACTTC.

This chain uses TRBV19 with TRBJ2-1; D ambiguous. Germline V gene sequence: CDR1 LNHDA, CDR2 SQIVND (reference sequence). The CDR3 loop spans 16 amino acids. Trimming cost V 6 bases and J 0 bases, with 15 bases left between them. In DNA form, the CDR3 reads TGTGCCAGTAGCCCGGAAGGAGCAAACTCCTACAATGAGCAGTTCTTC. Protein: CASSPEGANSYNEQFF.

V gene TRBV4-1 combines with J gene TRBJ2-7, with D uncertain. The CDR3 extends over 14 amino acids. Deletions cut 1 base from V and 4 bases from J, with 11 bases between. The V gene's germline CDR1 is MGHRA and CDR2 YSYEKL. The CDR3 nucleotides are TGCGCCAGCAGCCAAGTTCTTTCGGAGTACGAGCAGTACTTC. This gives the protein CASSQVLSEYEQYF.

The chain combines TRBV12-5 with TRBJ2-7; weak D call: TRBD2 (6 bases). V shed 3 bases and J shed 4 bases, with 13 bases lying between them. Germline V gene data show CDR1 as LGHNT and CDR2 as FRNRAP. The CDR3 is made up of 14 amino acids. In nucleotides, the CDR3 is TGTGCTAGTGGTTTCACGGGACTCGGGTACGAGCAGTACTTC. It encodes CASGFTGLGYEQYF.

CDR3 in DNA: TGTGCCAGCAGTTACGCGGACAGTAATTCACCCCTCCACTTT. This translates into CASSYADSNSPLHF. The chain is built from TRBV6-5 and TRBJ1-6; TRBD1 might be the D (6 bases). The CDR3 consists of 14 residues. V lost 2 bases and J 6 bases, leaving 8 bases between the germline ends. Germline V gene sequence: CDR1 MNHEY, CDR2 SVGAGI.

The V call is TRBV5-1, the J call TRBJ2-6; D call uncertain. CDR3 size: 13 residues. The V end was cut by 4 bases, the J end by 0 bases, with 2 bases between. Germline assignment: CDR1 SGHRS and CDR2 YFSETQ. This CDR3 reads CASSDSGANVLTF. DNA for the CDR3: TGCGCCAGCAGCGACTCTGGGGCCAACGTCCTGACTTTC.

This clone has just one count. This chain joins TRBV7-8 and TRBJ1-3; 7 positions match TRBD1. In germline, CDR1 is SGHVS, CDR2 FQNEAQ. This CDR3 contains 16 residues. The ends lost 4 bases at V and 0 bases at J; junction bases unmatched: 6. As DNA, the CDR3 is TGTGCCAGCAGCTCCTACAGGGGCAGCTCTGGAAACACCATATATTTT. Translated: CASSSYRGSSGNTIYF.

The chain couples TRBV4-3 to TRBJ2-5; D may be TRBD2 (6 bases). V lost 0 bases to trimming and J lost 9 bases, with 17 bases between them. This CDR3 comprises 15 residues. Germline V gene sequence: CDR1 LGHNA, CDR2 YSLEER. The CDR3 reads CASSQESGGDEAQYF. The DNA of the CDR3 is TGCGCCAGCAGCCAAGAGTCCGGGGGTGATGAGGCCCAGTACTTC.

The V gene is TRBV5-1, the J gene TRBJ2-3; D gene unclear. V was trimmed by 0 bases and J by 5 bases, leaving 10 bases between them. CDR3 length: 14 residues. The germline V gene encodes CDR1 SGHRS and CDR2 YFSETQ. In DNA form, the CDR3 reads TGCGCCAGCAGCTTGGATCAGAGTCTAGATACGCAGTATTTT. Protein sequence: CASSLDQSLDTQYF.

The J gene is TRBJ2-1, the V gene TRBV7-9; a possible D gene is TRBD2 (7 bases). Trimming took 6 bases from V and 8 from J, leaving 17 bases between them. This CDR3 has 14 amino acids. From germline, CDR1 is SEHNR and CDR2 FQNEAQ (reference sequence). CDR3 loop: CASRRGGAPDEQFF. The CDR3 nucleotides read TGTGCCAGCAGACGAGGGGGGGCCCCGGATGAGCAGTTCTTC.

The gene calls are TRBV19 and TRBJ1-1; no definite D call. Germline CDR1 is LNHDA and CDR2 is SQIVND (reference sequence). The germline V and J ends were trimmed by 8 bases and 1 base, with 5 bases remaining between them. The CDR3 runs 11 residues. CDR3 coding DNA: TGTGCCAGTGGGCAGAACACTGAAGCTTTCTTT. This sequence encodes CASGQNTEAFF.

This clone has more than one count but fewer than ten. The rearrangement links TRBV7-2 to TRBJ2-3; 7 nucleotides match TRBD1. Germline lookup yields CDR1 SGHTA and CDR2 FQGNSA. CDR3 length: 16 residues. After removal of 5 bases from V and 2 bases from J, the junction contained 10 bases not matched to a gene. CDR3 loop: CASSQRAGGITDTQYF. The CDR3 DNA follows: TGTGCCAGCAGCCAAAGGGCAGGGGGAATCACAGATACGCAGTATTTT.

This chain links TRBV2 with TRBJ2-3; D uncertain. V was clipped by 2 bases and J by 2 bases, with 14 bases between them. Germline V gene data show CDR1 as SNHLY and CDR2 as FYNNEI. CDR3 length: 16 residues. CDR3 DNA sequence: TGTGCCAGCAGTGAAAACAACGTGGGAATCACAGATACGCAGTATTTT. Amino acids: CASSENNVGITDTQYF. Combining the CDR3 with reference TRBV2 and TRBJ2-3 gives the whole variable domain EPEVTQTPSHQVTQMGQEVILRCVPISNHLYFYWYRQILGQKVEFLVSFYNNEISEKSEIFDDQFSVERPDGSNFTLKIRSTKLEDSAMYFCASSENNVGITDTQYFGPGTRLTVL.

V gene TRBV7-2 combines with J gene TRBJ2-7; 8 bases match TRBD2. The CDR3 contains 15 residues. Per the germline V gene, CDR1 is SGHTA and CDR2 is FQGNSA. With V trimmed by 5 bases and J by 5 bases, 11 bases remained unmatched. The CDR3 is CASSPSRGVWNEQYF. The CDR3 DNA is TGTGCCAGCAGCCCTTCGCGGGGGGTGTGGAACGAGCAGTACTTC.

This clone has more than one count but fewer than ten. J is TRBJ1-1 and V is TRBV2; D unclear. CDR1 is SNHLY and CDR2 is FYNNEI in the germline V gene. V was pared by 2 bases and J by 3 bases, with 7 bases between. The CDR3 covers 13 residues. The DNA of the CDR3 is TGTGCCAGCAGTGAAAGGAAACACACTGAAGCTTTCTTT. Its translation is CASSERKHTEAFF.

V and J are TRBV5-8 and TRBJ2-3; D tentatively fits TRBD1 or TRBD2 (5 bases each). Germline V CDR1 and CDR2: SGHTS, YDEGEE. Trimming left V 1 base short and J 1 base short, with 7 bases between. The CDR3 extends over 14 amino acids. The CDR3 reads CASSLMGGTDTQYF. Written as DNA, the CDR3 is TGTGCCAGCAGCTTGATGGGGGGCACAGATACGCAGTATTTT.

The CDR3 DNA reads as TGTGCCAGCAAGGGGGGGAGTCAGCCCCAGCATTTT. Translating gives CASKGGSQPQHF. V and J are TRBV27 and TRBJ1-5; perhaps TRBD1 as D (6 bases). V lost 7 bases and J lost 6, with 10 bases in between. Looked up from germline, CDR1 is MNHEY and CDR2 is SMNVEV (reference sequence). The CDR3 is 12 residues long.

Points on this clone: A junction end diverges from the germline sequence, so it may reflect a read error. The chain joins TRBV7-7 to TRBJ2-3; no firm D call. The CDR3 covers 13 residues. The germline V gene has CDR1 SSHAT and CDR2 FNYEAQ (reference sequence). The CDR3 DNA reads as TGTGCTAGCAGCTTAAGCCGCACAGATACGCAGTATTTT. Translating gives CASSLSRTDTQYF.

The V gene is TRBV6-5, the J gene TRBJ1-5; 10 bases match TRBD1. The trim removed 6 bases at V and 2 bases at J, leaving 4 bases unmatched. The CDR3 contains 15 residues. Germline values: CDR1 MNHEY, CDR2 SVGAGI. CDR3 in amino acids: CASSLGQGGNQPQHF. As DNA, the CDR3 is TGTGCCAGCAGCTTAGGACAGGGGGGCAATCAGCCCCAGCATTTT.

This clone has only one observation. The rearrangement links TRBV5-1 to TRBJ2-7, with 8 nucleotides matching TRBD1. The CDR3 contains 14 residues. The trim removed 0 bases at V and 3 bases at J, leaving 2 bases unmatched. Germline V gene data show CDR1 as SGHRS and CDR2 as YFSETQ. CDR3 bases: TGCGCCAGCAGCTTGGGGACAGGGCACTACGAGCAGTACTTC. Protein product: CASSLGTGHYEQYF.

The chain is built from TRBV7-3 and TRBJ1-6; 7 bases line up with TRBD1. There are 14 residues in the CDR3. Looked up from germline, CDR1 is SGHTA and CDR2 is FQGTGA. V shed 5 bases and J 6 bases; nucleotides not matched to a gene: 4. The CDR3 coding sequence is TGTGCCAGCAGCCGACAGGGCCCTAATTCACCCCTCCACTTT. This gives the protein CASSRQGPNSPLHF.

This chain joins TRBV7-2 and TRBJ2-7; TRBD2 agrees at 14 bases. Trimming cost V 4 bases and J 0 bases; bases outside gene matches: 11. This CDR3 region has 19 residues. Per germline, CDR1 SGHTA and CDR2 FQGNSA. The CDR3 loop reads CASSSHPGLAGVHSYEQYF. DNA of the CDR3: TGTGCCAGCAGCTCACATCCGGGACTAGCGGGGGTTCACTCCTACGAGCAGTACTTC.

CDR3 nucleotide sequence: TGTGCCAGCAGTGGACCACAGACAGTAAACCCAACCTACGAGCAGTACTTC. Protein product: CASSGPQTVNPTYEQYF. The chain links TRBV25-1 to TRBJ2-7; TRBD1 is a possible D gene (5 bases). The V gene's germline CDR1 is MGHDK and CDR2 SYGVNS. With 4 bases removed from V and 2 bases from J, the gap between germline ends came to 21 bases. The CDR3 contains 17 residues.

This chain uses TRBV11-1 with TRBJ2-2; D is tentatively TRBD1 or TRBD2 (5 bases each). Germline CDR1 and CDR2: SGHAT and FQDESV (reference sequence). V was trimmed by 5 bases and J by 1 base, leaving 8 bases between them. The CDR3 is 14 amino acids. The CDR3 nucleotides are TGTGCCAGCAGCCCGGGACGGAACACCGGGGAGCTGTTTTTT. Protein sequence: CASSPGRNTGELFF.

The J gene is TRBJ1-2, the V gene TRBV7-9; D remains ambiguous. V was cut by 2 bases and J by 8 bases, with 6 bases left in between. The CDR3 spans 11 residues. Germline CDR1 reads SEHNR; CDR2 reads FQNEAQ (reference sequence). The CDR3 coding sequence is TGTGCCAGCAGCTTATTGGGCGGCTACACCTTC. Translated, it gives CASSLLGGYTF.

CDR3 residues: CASSLSGAYEQYF. As DNA, the CDR3 is TGTGCCAGCAGCTTAAGCGGTGCCTACGAGCAGTACTTC. The rearrangement joins TRBV11-2 to TRBJ2-7; D possibly corresponds to TRBD2 (5 bases). The V end was cut by 2 bases, the J end by 2 bases, with 7 bases between. The CDR3 covers 13 residues. Per germline, CDR1 SGHAT and CDR2 FQNNGV.

The chain couples TRBV9 to TRBJ2-1, with 9 nucleotides matching TRBD2. Germline V gene lookup returns CDR1 SGDLS and CDR2 YYNGEE. J was trimmed by 8 bases and V by 0 bases; bases with no gene match: 6. The CDR3 spans 15 residues. Here the CDR3 DNA reads TGTGCCAGCAGCGTAGAGGCTAGCGGGGACCATGAGCAGTTCTTC. Its protein product is CASSVEASGDHEQFF.